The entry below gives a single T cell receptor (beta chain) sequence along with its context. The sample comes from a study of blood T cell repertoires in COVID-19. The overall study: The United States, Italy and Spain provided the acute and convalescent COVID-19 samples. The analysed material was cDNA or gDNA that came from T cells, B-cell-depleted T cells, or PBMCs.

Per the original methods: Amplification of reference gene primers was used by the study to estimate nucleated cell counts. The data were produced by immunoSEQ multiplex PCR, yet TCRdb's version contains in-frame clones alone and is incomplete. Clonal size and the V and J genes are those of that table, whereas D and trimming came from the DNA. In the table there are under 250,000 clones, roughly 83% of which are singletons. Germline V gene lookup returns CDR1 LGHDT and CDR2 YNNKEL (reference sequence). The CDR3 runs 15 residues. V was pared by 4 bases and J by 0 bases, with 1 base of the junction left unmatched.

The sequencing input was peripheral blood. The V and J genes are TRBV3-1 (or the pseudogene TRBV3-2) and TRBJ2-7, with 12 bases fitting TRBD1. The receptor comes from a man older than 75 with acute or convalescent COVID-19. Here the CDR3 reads CASSLGQGASYEQYF. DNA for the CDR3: TGTGCCAGCAGCCTGGGACAGGGGGCCTCCTACGAGCAGTACTTC.